This TCR beta chain was documented in a study of T cells in Graves' hyperthyroidism and ophthalmopathy. Amplification yielded TCR beta CDR3 regions, with RNA transcripts as the source. The HTBI primer set served for first-round RT-PCR of the TCR CDR3. TCRdb re-called the multiplex PCR reads through MiXCR, storing one row per CDR3 protein. In the table there are hundreds of thousands of distinct CDR3 sequences, roughly 32% of which are singletons. Germline loops: CDR1 SGHTA, CDR2 FQGNSA. After removal of 4 bases from V and 1 base from J, the junction contained 5 bases not matched to a gene. The CDR3 spans 15 residues.

The TCR was taken from a woman aged 40-49 years with Graves' hyperthyroidism. The chain links TRBV7-2 to TRBJ2-3; 7 nucleotides match TRBD1. Material for sequencing was blood. The CDR3 coding sequence is TGTGCCAGCAGCTACATGGGGACAGGCACAGATACGCAGTATTTT. This encodes CASSYMGTGTDTQYF.